The entry below describes one T cell receptor beta chain. Its target is unknown. The junction had 5 bases not matched to a gene; V was cut back by 4 bases and J by 8 bases. The CDR3 totals 12 residues. CDR1 is SGHDT and CDR2 is YYEEEE in the germline V gene. The data originate from a study of OX40 agonist ivuxolimab in advanced cancers. On the study more broadly: One hepatocellular carcinoma and two cutaneous melanoma patients partially responded. Overall study results and limits: Expanded peripheral T-cell antigen specificity went undetermined. CD4+ and CD8+ blood T cells expanded clonally by week 6 at 0.1 to 3.0 mg/kg.

Sequencing used immunoSEQ multiplex PCR; TCRdb keeps in-frame clones, though not all of them. The sample holds about 100,000 clones, roughly nine tenths seen once. The clonotype was recovered from an adult with an advanced solid tumor such as melanoma, head and neck, liver or kidney cancer. The sequencing here drew on CD4+ or CD8+ T cells sorted from blood, taken in a trial of the OX40 agonist ivuxolimab. The rearrangement joins TRBV5-6 to TRBJ1-2; TRBD1 aligns across 7 bases. For the CDR3, the DNA is TGTGCCAGCAGCGTGACAGGGCGCGGCTACACCTTC. It is translated as CASSVTGRGYTF.